This TCR beta chain was obtained from a study of T cell responses to AZD1222 COVID-19 vaccine (dated by TCRdb to the early 2020s). Regarding the study in general: A total of 230 to 250 trial participants underwent TCR sequencing, of whom nearly 210 received two doses of AZD1222 and approximately 25 received two doses of the MenACWY control vaccine. Trial participants were enrolled by age into subgroups of 18-55, 56-69 and 70-plus years, and around 140, 26 and 57 TCR-sequenced participants, respectively, were included in these subgroups. Study-wide findings and limitations: Reportedly, close to half of the unique spike-specific TCRs recognized epitopes lying outside the regions that are mutated in the B.1.351 and B.1.1.7 variants. Participants were mostly white British and included more females than males, and it was suggested by the authors that clonal diversity may have been underestimated. A significant rise in spike-specific TCR breadth and depth was observed after two AZD1222 doses relative to day 0 and relative to MenACWY recipients. Conclusions about previously exposed vaccinees were limited because only six AZD1222 recipients were SARS-CoV-2 seropositive at baseline. In the small 56-69-year group, the increase in depth fell short of significance, most likely because of low power. CD4 TCRs associated with the vaccine covered the entire spike protein, and the dominant responses were in regions 160-218 and 743-854. Because no day 14 peak-response samples were available, repertoires were characterized only after the peak T cell response.

The time point label corresponds to: about 28 days (+/-7) after the second vaccine dose. AZD1222 recipients whose second dose came at about 4 weeks and those whose second dose came at about 12 weeks were combined into one group, since spike-specific TCR depth and breadth did not differ between the two schedules. Samples from vaccinated people were obtained from the UK trials COV001 and COV002, which included a single-blind randomized controlled phase 2/3 trial of AZD1222 (ChAdOx1 nCoV-19) in healthy adults. Trial participant PBMC samples were collected at day 0 and day 28 after the second dose for TCRbeta chain sequencing. V is pared back by 7 bases and J by 6 bases, with 21 bases lying between the germline termini. From a lookup of the germline V gene (reference sequence), CDR1 and CDR2 are LNHDA and SQIVND. From its cysteine to its phenylalanine, the CDR3 spans 15 amino acids. The read is trimmed to its CDR3 DNA, 45 bases read in frame from base 1.

The CDR3 regions of human TCRbeta chains were subjected to immunosequencing. As for the original processing: TCRs in the repertoires were matched against a reference library of SARS-CoV-2-specific TCRs that had been generated with the MIRA antigen-specificity platform. Breadth meant the fraction of unique TCRs that were SARS-CoV-2-associated, whereas depth meant the fraction of total T cells that were SARS-CoV-2-associated. Using the MIRA data, each spike-specific TCR was assigned both to the spike region to which the TCR was reactive and to a CD4 or CD8 class. Log10-transformed breadth and depth values were compared by one-way ANOVA with Sidak's multiple comparisons tests. TCRdb stores this immuneACCESS table with in-frame sequences only. Part of the clones is absent; in the studies checked, under half of the shortfall reflects unresolved V genes, and no reason is known for the rest. The V and J calls and clone size come from that table; D and trimming were worked out from the DNA. For this sample there are over 85,000 clones; roughly 92% appear just once. The top ten constitute approximately 2.7% of the sample.

With regard to this clone: Its antigen remains unidentified. No base quality information exists; no much larger clone differs at one position.

The chain couples TRBV19 to TRBJ1-2; no D segment can be confidently identified. This sequence was found in an adult who received the AZD1222 COVID-19 vaccine. Sequencing was performed on peripheral blood, taken 28 days after the second AZD1222 dose. The DNA sequence is given as TGTGCCAGTAAGACCCTCCAAACGGACGCCCATGGCTACACCTTC. It specifies CASKTLQTDAHGYTF.